These 5 T cell receptor beta chains share one sample of origin, sequenced in a study of post-analysis software for immune sequencing data. The study's findings and limits: Patients showed TRBV5-6, TRBV5-1 and TRBV20-1 among five TRBV segments more frequent than in controls.

TCR beta cDNA libraries had unique molecular identifiers. TCRdb recomputed calls from the PCR reads with MiXCR, one row per CDR3 protein. The sample lists roughly 600,000 distinct CDR3 sequences, roughly two fifths occurring once. These receptors have no identified antigens. Source material: blood. The receptor source for this set is a girl under 18 with multiple sclerosis.

V is TRBV7-6 and J is TRBJ2-1; the match to TRBD2 covers 8 bases. After removal of 7 bases from V and 4 bases from J, the junction contained 6 bases not matched to a gene. The CDR3 loop spans 14 amino acids. The germline V gene encodes CDR1 SGHVS and CDR2 FNYEAQ. The CDR3 DNA reads as TGTGCCAGCACTATCGGGGGGGAGTACAATGAGCAGTTCTTC. It translates to CASTIGGEYNEQFF.

This clonotype has just a few counts. The chain has TRBV9 and TRBJ2-7, with TRBD1 matching 9 bases. The CDR3 is made up of 15 amino acids. Trimming at V came to 0 bases and at J to 1 base, leaving 2 bases not matched to a gene. The germline CDR1 and CDR2 sequences are SGDLS and YYNGEE. The CDR3 region has the DNA TGTGCCAGCAGCGTAGGAGGGACAGGGTCCTACGAGCAGTACTTC. Encoded protein: CASSVGGTGSYEQYF.

There are a few counts of this clonotype. V and J are TRBV5-5 and TRBJ2-1, with D perhaps TRBD1 or TRBD2 (5 bases each). V gave up 0 bases and J gave up 3 bases, with 13 bases separating them. This CDR3 has 16 amino acids. The germline CDR1 and CDR2 sequences are SGHKS and YYEKEE (reference sequence). This chain's CDR3 is CASSLVSGRIYNEQFF. The CDR3 coding sequence is TGTGCCAGCAGCTTGGTCTCGGGACGGATCTACAATGAGCAGTTCTTC.

The chain combines TRBV6-5 with TRBJ2-7; D unresolved. The CDR3 covers 14 residues. CDR1 is MNHEY and CDR2 is SVGAGI in the germline V gene. The ends were cut back, 0 bases at V and 3 bases at J, with 9 bases in the middle. CDR3 coding DNA: TGTGCCAGCAGTTACTCGCCCGGATACTACGAGCAGTACTTC. This gives the protein CASSYSPGYYEQYF.

V is TRBV4-1 and J is TRBJ2-3; D is uncertain. The germline V and J ends were trimmed by 4 bases and 8 bases, with 16 bases remaining between them. The germline gives CDR1 MGHRA, CDR2 YSYEKL. The CDR3 runs to 14 residues. The CDR3: CASSLPLPPGTQYF. CDR3 in DNA: TGCGCCAGCAGCCTCCCTCTGCCCCCAGGTACGCAGTATTTT.